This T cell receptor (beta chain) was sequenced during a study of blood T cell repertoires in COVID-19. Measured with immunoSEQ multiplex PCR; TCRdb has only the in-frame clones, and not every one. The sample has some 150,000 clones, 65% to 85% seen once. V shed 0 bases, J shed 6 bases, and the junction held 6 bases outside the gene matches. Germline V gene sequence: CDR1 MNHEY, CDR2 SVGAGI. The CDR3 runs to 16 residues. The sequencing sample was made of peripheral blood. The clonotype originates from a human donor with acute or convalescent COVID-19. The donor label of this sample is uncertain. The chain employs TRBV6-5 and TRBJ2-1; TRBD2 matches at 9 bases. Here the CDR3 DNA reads TGTGCCAGCAGTTACTCTGGCGGGGGGGCGTCCAATGAGCAGTTCTTC. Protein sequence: CASSYSGGGASNEQFF.